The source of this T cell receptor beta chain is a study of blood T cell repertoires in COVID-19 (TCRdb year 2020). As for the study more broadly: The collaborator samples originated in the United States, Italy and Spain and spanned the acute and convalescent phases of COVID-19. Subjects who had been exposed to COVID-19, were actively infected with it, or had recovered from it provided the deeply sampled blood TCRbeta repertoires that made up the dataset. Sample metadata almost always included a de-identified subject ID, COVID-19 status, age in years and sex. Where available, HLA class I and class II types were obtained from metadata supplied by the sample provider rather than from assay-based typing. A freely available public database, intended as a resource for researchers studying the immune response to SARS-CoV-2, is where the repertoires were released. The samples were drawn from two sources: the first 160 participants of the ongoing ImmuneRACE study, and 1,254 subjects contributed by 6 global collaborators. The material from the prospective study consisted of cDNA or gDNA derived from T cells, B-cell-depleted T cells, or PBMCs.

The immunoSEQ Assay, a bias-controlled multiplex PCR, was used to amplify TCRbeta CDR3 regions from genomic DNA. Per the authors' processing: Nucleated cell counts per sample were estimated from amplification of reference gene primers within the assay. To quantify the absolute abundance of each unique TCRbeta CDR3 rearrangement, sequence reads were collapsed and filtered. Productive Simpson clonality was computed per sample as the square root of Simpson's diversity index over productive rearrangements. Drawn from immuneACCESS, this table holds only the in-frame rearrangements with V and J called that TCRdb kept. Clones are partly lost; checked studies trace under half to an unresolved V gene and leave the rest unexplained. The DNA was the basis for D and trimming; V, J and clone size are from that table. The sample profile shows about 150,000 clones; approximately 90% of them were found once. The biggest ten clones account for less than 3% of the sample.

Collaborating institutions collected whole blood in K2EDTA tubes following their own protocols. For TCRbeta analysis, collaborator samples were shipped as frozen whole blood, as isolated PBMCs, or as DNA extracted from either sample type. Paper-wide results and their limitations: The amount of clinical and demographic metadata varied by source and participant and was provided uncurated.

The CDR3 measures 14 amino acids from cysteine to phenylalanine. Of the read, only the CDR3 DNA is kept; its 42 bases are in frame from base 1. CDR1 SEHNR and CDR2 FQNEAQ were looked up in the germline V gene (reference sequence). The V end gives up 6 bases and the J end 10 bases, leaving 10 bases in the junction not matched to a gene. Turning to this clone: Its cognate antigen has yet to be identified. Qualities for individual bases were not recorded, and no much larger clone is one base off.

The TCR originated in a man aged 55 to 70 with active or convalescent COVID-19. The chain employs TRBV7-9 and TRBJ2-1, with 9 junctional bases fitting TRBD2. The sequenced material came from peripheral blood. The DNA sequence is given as TGTGCCAGCAGACCTACGGGACTAGCAGACGAGCAGTTCTTC. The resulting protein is CASRPTGLADEQFF.